The next 8 T cell receptor beta chains were all read from a single sample in a study of blood T cell repertoires in COVID-19. The data were produced by immunoSEQ multiplex PCR, yet TCRdb's version contains in-frame clones alone and is incomplete. The sample consists of about 220,000 clones, 80% to 85% of them appearing once. Material for sequencing was peripheral blood. The origin of the receptors is a woman aged 25-40 years who had recovered from COVID-19.

This chain uses TRBV2 with TRBJ1-3; D gene uncertain. The germline V gene encodes CDR1 SNHLY and CDR2 FYNNEI. The CDR3 has 14 residues. Trimming left V 6 bases short and J 0 bases short, with 9 bases between. CDR3 sequence: CASRATDSGNTIYF. The CDR3 region has the DNA TGTGCCAGCAGGGCGACTGACTCTGGAAACACCATATATTTT.

The J gene is TRBJ2-2, the V gene TRBV5-1; TRBD2 matches at 7 bases. The CDR3 contains 16 residues. The ends lost 4 bases at V and 2 bases at J; junction bases unmatched: 8. Germline lookup yields CDR1 SGHRS and CDR2 YFSETQ. CDR3 bases: TGCGCCAGCAGCCTGGGCGCTAGCGGTAACACCGGGGAGCTGTTTTTT. Its translation is CASSLGASGNTGELFF.

The chain uses TRBV10-3 and TRBJ2-5; 11 bases line up with TRBD2. Germline loops: CDR1 ENHRY, CDR2 SYGVKD. The CDR3 is 14 amino acids. The V and J ends lost 2 bases and 7 bases, in that order; junction bases with no gene match: 3. CDR3 sequence (DNA): TGTGCCATCAGTGAGCCTGGACTAGCGGGGACCCAGTACTTC. It specifies CAISEPGLAGTQYF.

This chain joins TRBV7-3 and TRBJ2-1, with TRBD2 as a possible D gene (6 bases). The V gene lost 1 base and the J gene lost 0 bases, with 13 bases spanning the gap. The CDR3 length is 17 residues. Germline V gene lookup returns CDR1 SGHTA and CDR2 FQGTGA. In DNA form, the CDR3 reads TGTGCCAGCAGCTTAAGCGGGACGCAGAGCTCCTACAATGAGCAGTTCTTC. The encoded protein is CASSLSGTQSSYNEQFF.

This rearrangement joins TRBV23-1 to TRBJ2-1; 7 bases match TRBD2. TRBV23-1 is an ORF, and what it does is uncertain. V trimming: 3 bases; J trimming: 0 bases; junction bases outside the gene matches: 5. This CDR3 region has 16 residues. In DNA form, the CDR3 reads TGCGCCAGCAGTCATATATCTAGCGGCTCCTACAATGAGCAGTTCTTC. It is translated as CASSHISSGSYNEQFF.

Concerning this clone: This CDR3 is also generated by other DNA sequences in the sample. The chain is built from TRBV12-3 or TRBV12-4 and TRBJ2-7; a weak D match, TRBD1 (5 bases). This CDR3 comprises 12 residues. V was clipped by 3 bases and J by 4 bases, with 7 bases between them. Here the CDR3 DNA reads TGTGCCAGCAGTTTGGCAGGGTACGAGCAGTACTTC. The encoded protein is CASSLAGYEQYF.

This clone was counted once. This rearrangement joins TRBV4-2 to TRBJ2-7; no clear D. V was pared by 0 bases and J by 3 bases, with 9 bases between. Germline assignment: CDR1 LGHNA and CDR2 YNFKEQ. CDR3 length: 14 residues. CDR3 DNA sequence: TGTGCCAGCAGCCAAGATACTAACATCTACGAGCAGTACTTC. Its translation: CASSQDTNIYEQYF.

CDR3 residues: CASSAPSSGGNNEQFF. The CDR3, as DNA: TGTGCCAGCTCAGCCCCGTCTAGCGGGGGTAACAATGAGCAGTTCTTC. This chain joins TRBV18 and TRBJ2-1, with TRBD2 identical over 10 bases. The trim removed 5 bases at V and 5 bases at J, leaving 9 bases unmatched. CDR1 KGHSH and CDR2 LQKENI come from the germline V gene. The CDR3 has 16 amino acids.